The clone carrying this TCR beta chain was seen more than once but under ten times. The antigen is undetermined. This entry belongs to a study of human thymus T cells. Study-level results: Within thymic and blood repertoires, V and J gene usage appeared to be biased.

Infants, healthy and Finnish, who were having corrective surgery for congenital heart defects served as donors. During surgery, about 0.5-1 mL peripheral blood was drawn from four of eight donors. Genomic DNA was extracted from every available blood leukocyte. The repertoire was sequenced with immunoSEQ multiplex PCR; TCRdb's copy has only in-frame clones and lacks some. The data contain about 46,000 clones, around 93% of them singletons. V shed 0 bases and J shed 0 bases, with 16 bases lying between them. Germline V gene sequence: CDR1 SGHRS, CDR2 YFSETQ. The CDR3 length is 17 residues. Material: blood. The TCR sequence derives from a girl in the first two years of life with a congenital heart defect but otherwise immunologically healthy. The chain is built from TRBV5-1 and TRBJ2-7; D tentatively fits TRBD1 or TRBD2 (5 bases each). CDR3 nucleotide sequence: TGCGCCAGCAGCTTGGAGTATCCGGGACCGAACTCCTACGAGCAGTACTTC. Protein product: CASSLEYPGPNSYEQYF.